What follows are 13 T cell receptor beta chains derived from one specimen sequenced in a study of T cells in Graves' hyperthyroidism and ophthalmopathy. The CDR3 regions of TCR beta were amplified from RNA transcripts. RT-PCR in the first round (using the HTBI primer set) targeted the TCR CDR3. TCRdb analysed the multiplex PCR reads with MiXCR anew, one entry per CDR3 protein. This repertoire shows about 410,000 distinct CDR3 sequences, 14% to 15% found once; its top ten account for around 14%. Input material: blood. The receptors stem from a man in his late teens or twenties with Graves' ophthalmopathy.

There are a few counts of this clonotype. The CDR3 nucleotides are TGTGCCAGCAGCTCCCTGGGCGGGGGCACCGGGGAGCTGTTTTTT. Translating it yields CASSSLGGGTGELFF. This rearrangement joins TRBV7-2 to TRBJ2-2, with 7 bases fitting TRBD2. This CDR3 comprises 15 residues. After removal of 4 bases from V and 4 bases from J, the junction contained 6 bases not matched to a gene. CDR1 SGHTA and CDR2 FQGNSA come from the germline V gene.

This clonotype was detected ten times or more. The V and J genes are TRBV6-5 and TRBJ2-5; D may correspond to TRBD1 or TRBD2 (6 bases each). From germline, CDR1 is MNHEY and CDR2 SVGAGI. There are 15 residues in the CDR3. V lost 2 bases and J lost 7, with 17 bases in between. CDR3 sequence reads: CASSYESQGLGTQYF. In DNA, the CDR3 is TGTGCCAGCAGTTACGAGTCACAGGGACTTGGGACCCAGTACTTC.

This clonotype appeared many times. This chain connects TRBV7-2 to TRBJ2-7; no reliable D call. Germline V gives CDR1 SGHTA, CDR2 FQGNSA. The CDR3 loop spans 14 amino acids. Trimming left V 10 bases short and J 1 base short, with 17 bases between. DNA of the CDR3: TGTGCCATCCCCATTGGGCGTGAGTCCTACGAGCAGTACTTC. Residues: CAIPIGRESYEQYF.

This clonotype was observed a handful of times. V and J are TRBV11-3 and TRBJ2-3; 9 nucleotides match TRBD2. Germline V CDR1 and CDR2: SGHNT, YENEEA. This CDR3 is 16 amino acids long. The V gene end was trimmed by 0 bases and the J gene end by 4 bases; junction bases not matched to a gene: 5. DNA for the CDR3: TGTGCCAGCAGCTTAGATGGCGCGGGGGGGGCAGATACGCAGTATTTT. This encodes CASSLDGAGGADTQYF. The complete variable domain, with remaining parts taken from reference TRBV11-3 and TRBJ2-3, reads EAGVVQSPRYKIIEKKQPVAFWCNPISGHNTLYWYLQNLGQGPELLIRYENEEAVDDSQLPKDRFSAERLKGVDSTLKIQPAELGDSAVYLCASSLDGAGGADTQYFGPGTRLTVL.

This clonotype has ten or more counts. The J gene is TRBJ2-2, the V gene TRBV7-6; D is unresolved. This CDR3 spans 17 amino acids. V shed 5 bases and J shed 0 bases, with 16 bases lying between them. The germline V gene encodes CDR1 SGHVS and CDR2 FNYEAQ. The CDR3 bases are TGTGCCAGCAGCGGGATAGCCGGGCAGTCGAACACCGGGGAGCTGTTTTTT. It yields the protein CASSGIAGQSNTGELFF.

The genes are TRBV5-4 and TRBJ2-1; the D gene is possibly TRBD1 (5 bases). CDR1 and CDR2 from the germline V gene are SGHNT and YYREEE (reference sequence). Trimming removed 0 bases at V and 9 bases at J, with 13 bases between. The length of the CDR3 is 14 residues. As DNA, the CDR3 is TGTGCCAGCAGCTTGGTGGGGCAGGCAACTGAGCAGTTCTTC. Its protein product is CASSLVGQATEQFF.

This clonotype appeared a few times. This rearrangement joins TRBV6-6 to TRBJ2-7, with TRBD2 as a possible D gene (7 bases). CDR1 is MNHNY, CDR2 SVGAGI, per germline (reference sequence). The CDR3 length is 13 residues. The V gene lost 2 bases and the J gene lost 5 bases, with 10 bases spanning the gap. The CDR3 reads CASSYRGANEQYF. In nucleotides, the CDR3 is TGTGCCAGCAGTTACCGGGGGGCGAACGAGCAGTACTTC.

This clonotype was detected a few times. The CDR3 here is CASSQAPDRLETQYF. CDR3 bases: TGTGCCAGCAGCCAAGCCCCGGACAGGCTGGAGACCCAGTACTTC. This rearrangement joins TRBV4-2 to TRBJ2-5; 7 bases are a match to TRBD1. Trimming cost V 1 base and J 5 bases; bases outside gene matches: 7. The CDR3 runs 15 residues. Per germline, CDR1 LGHNA and CDR2 YNFKEQ.

This clonotype was seen repeatedly, ten times or more. The chain is built from TRBV9 and TRBJ1-5, with TRBD1 matching over 7 bases. Per germline, CDR1 SGDLS and CDR2 YYNGEE. Trimming took 5 bases from V and 0 from J; bases not matched to a gene: 2. The CDR3 consists of 14 residues. CDR3 in DNA: TGTGCCAGCAGTAGGGACAGTAGCAATCAGCCCCAGCATTTT. It is translated as CASSRDSSNQPQHF.

This clonotype was counted at least ten times. The chain recombines TRBV12-5 with TRBJ2-1; D remains unclear. The germline gives CDR1 LGHNT, CDR2 FRNRAP. CDR3 length: 12 residues. The ends were cut back, 0 bases at V and 10 bases at J, with 7 bases in the middle. The CDR3 loop is CASGLVAREQFF. The CDR3 nucleotides are TGTGCTAGTGGTTTGGTGGCGAGGGAGCAGTTCTTC.

This clonotype was recorded at least ten times. V and J are TRBV6-2 or TRBV6-3 and TRBJ2-3; D may match TRBD1 or TRBD2 (6 bases each). The germline V gene encodes CDR1 MNHEY and CDR2 SVGEGT. There are 15 residues in the CDR3. Deletions cut 0 bases from V and 1 base from J, with 8 bases between. CDR3 sequence reads: CASSYSGGRTDTQYF. DNA of the CDR3: TGTGCCAGCAGTTACTCAGGGGGGCGCACAGATACGCAGTATTTT.

This clonotype was seen at least ten times. This chain uses TRBV5-1 with TRBJ2-7; D unresolved. The V gene's germline CDR1 is SGHRS and CDR2 YFSETQ. Trimming cost V 4 bases and J 2 bases, with 16 bases left between them. There are 15 residues in the CDR3. The CDR3 DNA sequence: TGCGCCAGCAGCCTGTCCCTAAGTGAAACCTACGAGCAGTACTTC. Translating gives CASSLSLSETYEQYF.

In this sample, this clonotype turned up many times. The chain recombines TRBV6-1 with TRBJ1-2; possible D gene TRBD1, 6 bases. Germline CDR1 MNHNS, CDR2 SASEGT. V lost 5 bases and J 3 bases, leaving 22 bases between the germline ends. The CDR3 sequence is 17 residues long. The CDR3 nucleotides are TGTGCCAGCAGTCAAAACGTCCGGGGGGCGGTGGACTATGGCTACACCTTC. This codes for CASSQNVRGAVDYGYTF.